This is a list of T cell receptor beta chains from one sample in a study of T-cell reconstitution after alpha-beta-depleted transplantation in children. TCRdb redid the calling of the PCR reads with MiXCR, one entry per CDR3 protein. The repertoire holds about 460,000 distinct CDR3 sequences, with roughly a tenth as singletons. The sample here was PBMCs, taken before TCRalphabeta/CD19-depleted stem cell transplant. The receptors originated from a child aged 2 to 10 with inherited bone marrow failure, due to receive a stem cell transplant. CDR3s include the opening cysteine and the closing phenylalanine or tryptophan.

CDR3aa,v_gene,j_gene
CASSPWAWQETQYF,TRBV6-1,TRBJ2-5
CASTSSDRGHEQYF,TRBV23-1,TRBJ2-7
CASSFSTPTSGNTIYF,TRBV27,TRBJ1-3
CATSDWPQTEAFF,TRBV24-1,TRBJ1-1
CSARGGPAGPPDTQYF,TRBV20-1,TRBJ2-3
CASSRTSGRAPSEQYF,TRBV19,TRBJ2-7
CATSDSSESTDTQYF,TRBV24-1,TRBJ2-3
CASRDDETQYF,TRBV27,TRBJ2-5
CSALVTNYGYTF,TRBV20-1,TRBJ1-2
CASSVVGGSGELFF,TRBV9,TRBJ2-2
CAWRIPQGSTDTQYF,TRBV30,TRBJ2-3
CASSLQAGANSPLHF,TRBV12-3/TRBV12-4,TRBJ1-6
CAISESLAGVDTQYF,TRBV10-3,TRBJ2-3
CSASTPASGRVADTQYF,TRBV20-1,TRBJ2-3
CASSPYLGYTF,TRBV6-5,TRBJ1-2
CASNSGGQYEQYF,TRBV6-1,TRBJ2-7
CATSDPGQGDTEAFF,TRBV24-1,TRBJ1-1
CSAPPPSGAYTGELFF,TRBV20-1,TRBJ2-2
CASSLWDTEAFF,TRBV5-5,TRBJ1-1
CASAPWGGAETQYF,TRBV27,TRBJ2-5
CASSLFSGPTNEKLFF,TRBV5-1,TRBJ1-4
CASSLERGGYYGYTF,TRBV11-2,TRBJ1-2
CSVDGILTYNEQFF,TRBV29-1,TRBJ2-1
CASSFLGQGSSPLHF,TRBV12-3/TRBV12-4,TRBJ1-6
CASSPNRMGNQPQHF,TRBV28,TRBJ1-5
CAIADRKETQYF,TRBV10-3,TRBJ2-5
CASSLVGTRTPTEQYF,TRBV7-2,TRBJ2-7
CASSWRGRSDYGYTF,TRBV7-9,TRBJ1-2
CATSTGTSGAYNEQFF,TRBV15,TRBJ2-1
CASSLPYRGLSEAFF,TRBV5-1,TRBJ1-1
CASSVEAGAGQPQHF,TRBV9,TRBJ1-5
CSVYGTSGGETQYF,TRBV29-1,TRBJ2-5
CATSDPTGLSTDTQYF,TRBV24-1,TRBJ2-3
CASSLVWRDDEQYF,TRBV7-2,TRBJ2-7
CSARDRASGSSTDTQYF,TRBV20-1,TRBJ2-3
CASSYHRGAPDTQYF,TRBV6-5,TRBJ2-3
CASSASGQRYGYTF,TRBV10-2,TRBJ1-2
CASSWASGEQFF,TRBV12-3/TRBV12-4,TRBJ2-1
CASSLAGGPLEQYF,TRBV11-2,TRBJ2-7
CATTREGGFNEQFF,TRBV5-1,TRBJ2-1
CASSSSSTDTQYF,TRBV27,TRBJ2-3
CSVVSSGYNEQFF,TRBV29-1,TRBJ2-1
CASSLAGEYNEQFF,TRBV4-3,TRBJ2-1
CASMLLAGLIYEQYF,TRBV12-3/TRBV12-4,TRBJ2-7
CASSQADIYRAGNTEAFF,TRBV11-1,TRBJ1-1
CASNKRWGGPQETQYF,TRBV6-5,TRBJ2-5
CASRRGLAGYEQYF,TRBV7-2,TRBJ2-7
CASSIRGLLNEKLFF,TRBV12-3/TRBV12-4,TRBJ1-4